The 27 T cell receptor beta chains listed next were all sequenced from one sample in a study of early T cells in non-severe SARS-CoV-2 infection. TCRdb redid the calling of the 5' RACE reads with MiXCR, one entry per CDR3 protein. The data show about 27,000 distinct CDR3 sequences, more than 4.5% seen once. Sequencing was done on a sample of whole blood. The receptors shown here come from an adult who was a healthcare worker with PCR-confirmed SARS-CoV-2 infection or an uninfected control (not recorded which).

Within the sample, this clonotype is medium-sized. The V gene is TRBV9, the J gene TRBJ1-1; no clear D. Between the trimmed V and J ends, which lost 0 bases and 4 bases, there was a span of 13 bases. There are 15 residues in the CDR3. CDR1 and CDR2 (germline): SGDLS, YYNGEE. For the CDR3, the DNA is TGTGCCAGCAGCGTAGGGGGAGGCCGCGGCACTGAAGCTTTCTTT. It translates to CASSVGGGRGTEAFF.

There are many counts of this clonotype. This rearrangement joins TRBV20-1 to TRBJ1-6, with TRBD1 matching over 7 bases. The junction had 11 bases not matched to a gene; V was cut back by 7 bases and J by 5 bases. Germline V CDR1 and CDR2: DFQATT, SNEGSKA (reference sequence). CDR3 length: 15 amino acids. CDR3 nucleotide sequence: TGCAGTGTTAGGGGGCACCCGCAGAATAATTCACCCCTCCACTTT. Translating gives CSVRGHPQNNSPLHF.

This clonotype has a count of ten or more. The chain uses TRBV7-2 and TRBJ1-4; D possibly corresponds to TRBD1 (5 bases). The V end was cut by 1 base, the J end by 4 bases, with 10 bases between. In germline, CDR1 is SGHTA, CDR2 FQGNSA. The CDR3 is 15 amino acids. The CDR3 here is CASSLEWGVNEKLFF. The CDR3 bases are TGTGCCAGCAGCTTAGAGTGGGGGGTTAATGAAAAACTGTTTTTT. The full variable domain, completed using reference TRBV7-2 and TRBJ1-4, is GAGVSQSPSNKVTEKGKDVELRCDPISGHTALYWYRQSLGQGLEFLIYFQGNSAPDKSGLPSDRFSAERTGGSVSTLTIQRTQQEDSAVYLCASSLEWGVNEKLFFGSGTQLSVL.

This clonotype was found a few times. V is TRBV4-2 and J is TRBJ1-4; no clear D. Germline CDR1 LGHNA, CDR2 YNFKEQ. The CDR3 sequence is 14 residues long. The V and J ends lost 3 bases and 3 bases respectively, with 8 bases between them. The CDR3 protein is CASSHQVANEKLFF. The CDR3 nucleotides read TGTGCCAGCAGCCATCAAGTGGCTAATGAAAAACTGTTTTTT.

The CDR3 protein is CASSPGQALNQPQHF. CDR3 nucleotides: TGTGCCAGCAGCCCGGGACAGGCACTCAATCAGCCCCAGCATTTT. The chain uses TRBV6-2 or TRBV6-3 and TRBJ1-5; 8 bases agree with TRBD1. The junction had 7 bases not matched to a gene; V was cut back by 6 bases and J by 3 bases. Germline V CDR1 and CDR2: MNHEY, SVGEGT. The CDR3 has 15 amino acids.

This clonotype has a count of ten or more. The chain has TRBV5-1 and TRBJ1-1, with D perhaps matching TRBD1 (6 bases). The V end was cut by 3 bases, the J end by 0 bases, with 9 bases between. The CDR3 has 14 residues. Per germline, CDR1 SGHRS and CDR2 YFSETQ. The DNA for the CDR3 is TGCGCCAGCAGCTCTGGACAGATGAACACTGAAGCTTTCTTT. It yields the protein CASSSGQMNTEAFF.

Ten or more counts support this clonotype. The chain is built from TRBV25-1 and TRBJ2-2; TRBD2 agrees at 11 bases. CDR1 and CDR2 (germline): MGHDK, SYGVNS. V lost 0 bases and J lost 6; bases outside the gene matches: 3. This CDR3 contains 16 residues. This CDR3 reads CASSEYRTSGPGELFF. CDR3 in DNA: TGTGCCAGCAGTGAATATCGGACTAGCGGGCCCGGGGAGCTGTTTTTT.

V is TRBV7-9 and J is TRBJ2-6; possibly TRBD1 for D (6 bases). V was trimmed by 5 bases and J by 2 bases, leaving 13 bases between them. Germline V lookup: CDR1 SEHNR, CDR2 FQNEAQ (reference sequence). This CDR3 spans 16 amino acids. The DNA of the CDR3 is TGTGCCAGCAGCCCAAACAGGGCCCCTGGGGCCAACGTCCTGACTTTC. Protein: CASSPNRAPGANVLTF.

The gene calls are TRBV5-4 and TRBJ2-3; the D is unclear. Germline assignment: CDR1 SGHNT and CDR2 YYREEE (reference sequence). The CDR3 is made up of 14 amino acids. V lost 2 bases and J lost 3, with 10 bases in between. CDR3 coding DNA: TGTGCCAGCAGCTTTTCTCCTGGGACAGATACGCAGTATTTT. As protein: CASSFSPGTDTQYF.

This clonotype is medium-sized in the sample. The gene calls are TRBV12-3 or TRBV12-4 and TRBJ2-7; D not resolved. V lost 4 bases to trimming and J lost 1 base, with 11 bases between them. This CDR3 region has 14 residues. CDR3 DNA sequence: TGTGCCAGCAGTTACGAAGGGAATTCCTACGAGCAGTACTTC. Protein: CASSYEGNSYEQYF.

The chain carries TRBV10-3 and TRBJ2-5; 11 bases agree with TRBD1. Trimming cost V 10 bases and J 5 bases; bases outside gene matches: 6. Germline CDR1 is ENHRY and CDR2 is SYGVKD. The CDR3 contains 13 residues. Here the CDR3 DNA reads TGTGCCAGCACGGGACAGGGGGAGGAGACCCAGTACTTC. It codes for CASTGQGEETQYF.

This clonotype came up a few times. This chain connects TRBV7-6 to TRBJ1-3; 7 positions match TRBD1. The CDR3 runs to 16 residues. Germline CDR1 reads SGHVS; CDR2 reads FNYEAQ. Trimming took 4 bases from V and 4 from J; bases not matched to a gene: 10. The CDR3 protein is CASSSTIQGRGNTIYF. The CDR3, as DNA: TGTGCCAGCAGCTCCACAATACAGGGGAGAGGAAACACCATATATTTT.

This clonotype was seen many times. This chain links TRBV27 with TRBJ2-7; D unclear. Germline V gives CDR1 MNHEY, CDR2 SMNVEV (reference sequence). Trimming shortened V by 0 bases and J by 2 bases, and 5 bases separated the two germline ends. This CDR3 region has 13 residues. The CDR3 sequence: CASSLSLAYEQYF. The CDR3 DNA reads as TGTGCCAGCAGTTTATCCCTAGCCTACGAGCAGTACTTC.

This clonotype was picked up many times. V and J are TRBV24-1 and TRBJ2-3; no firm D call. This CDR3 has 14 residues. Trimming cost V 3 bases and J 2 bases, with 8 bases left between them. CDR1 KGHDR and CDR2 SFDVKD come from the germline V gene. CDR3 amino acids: CATSDEDPTDTQYF. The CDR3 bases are TGTGCCACCAGTGATGAGGATCCCACAGATACGCAGTATTTT.

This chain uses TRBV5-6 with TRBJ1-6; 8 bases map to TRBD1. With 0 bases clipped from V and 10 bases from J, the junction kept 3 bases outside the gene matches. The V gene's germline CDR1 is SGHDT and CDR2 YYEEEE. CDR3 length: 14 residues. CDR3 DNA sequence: TGTGCCAGCAGCTTGGACCCAGGGGGCTCACCCCTCCACTTT. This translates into CASSLDPGGSPLHF. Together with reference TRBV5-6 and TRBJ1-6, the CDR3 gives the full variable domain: DAGVTQSPTHLIKTRGQQVTLRCSPKSGHDTVSWYQQALGQGPQFIFQYYEEEERQRGNFPDRFSGHQFPNYSSELNVNALLLGDSALYLCASSLDPGGSPLHFGNGTRLTVT.

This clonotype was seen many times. CDR3 DNA sequence: TGTGCCAGCAGTCCGGGACAGGGAAGAGATACGCAGTATTTT. Residues: CASSPGQGRDTQYF. This chain connects TRBV6-1 to TRBJ2-3; 9 bases map to TRBD1. Germline V lookup: CDR1 MNHNS, CDR2 SASEGT. The CDR3 spans 14 residues. The V segment lost 5 bases and the J segment 5 bases; nucleotides outside the gene matches: 5.

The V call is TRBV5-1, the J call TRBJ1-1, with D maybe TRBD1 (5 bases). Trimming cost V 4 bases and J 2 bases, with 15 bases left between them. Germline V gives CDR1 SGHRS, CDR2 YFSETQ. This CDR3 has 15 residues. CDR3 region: CASSLPGGDNTEAFF. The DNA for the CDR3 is TGCGCCAGCAGCCTCCCCGGGGGGGACAACACTGAAGCTTTCTTT.

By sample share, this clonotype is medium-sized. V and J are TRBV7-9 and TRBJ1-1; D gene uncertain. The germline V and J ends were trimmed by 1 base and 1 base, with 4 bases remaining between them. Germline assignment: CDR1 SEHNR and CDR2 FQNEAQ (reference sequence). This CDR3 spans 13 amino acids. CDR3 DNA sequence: TGTGCCAGCAGCTTAGGGGCGAACACTGAAGCTTTCTTT. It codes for CASSLGANTEAFF.

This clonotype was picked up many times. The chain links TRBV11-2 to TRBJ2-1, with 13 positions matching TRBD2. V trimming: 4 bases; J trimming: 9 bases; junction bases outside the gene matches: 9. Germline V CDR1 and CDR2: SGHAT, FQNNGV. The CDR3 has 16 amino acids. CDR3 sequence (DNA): TGTGCCAGCAGCTCGAGGACTAGCGGGAGTTCAGCTGAGCAGTTCTTC. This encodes CASSSRTSGSSAEQFF.

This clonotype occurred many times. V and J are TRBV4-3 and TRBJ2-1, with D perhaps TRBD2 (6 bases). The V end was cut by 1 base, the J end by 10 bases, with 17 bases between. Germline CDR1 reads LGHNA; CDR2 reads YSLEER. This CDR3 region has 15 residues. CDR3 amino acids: CASSQVGLATVEQFF. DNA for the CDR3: TGCGCCAGCAGCCAAGTGGGTCTAGCGACCGTGGAGCAGTTCTTC.

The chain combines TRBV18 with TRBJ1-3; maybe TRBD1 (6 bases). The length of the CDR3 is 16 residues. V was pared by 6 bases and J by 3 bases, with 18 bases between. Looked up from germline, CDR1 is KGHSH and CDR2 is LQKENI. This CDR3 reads CASSPQQGGGGNTIYF. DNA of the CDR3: TGTGCCAGCTCTCCCCAACAGGGAGGAGGTGGAAACACCATATATTTT. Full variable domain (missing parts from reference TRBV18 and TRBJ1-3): NAGVMQNPRHLVRRRGQEARLRCSPMKGHSHVYWYRQLPEEGLKFMVYLQKENIIDESGMPKERFSAEFPKEGPSILRIQQVVRGDSAAYFCASSPQQGGGGNTIYFGEGSWLTVV.

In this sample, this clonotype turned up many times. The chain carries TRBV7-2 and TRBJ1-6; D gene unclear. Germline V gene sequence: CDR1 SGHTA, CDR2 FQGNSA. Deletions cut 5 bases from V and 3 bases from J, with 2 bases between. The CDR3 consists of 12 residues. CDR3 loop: CASSLYNSPLHF. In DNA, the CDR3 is TGTGCCAGCAGCCTCTATAATTCACCCCTCCACTTT.

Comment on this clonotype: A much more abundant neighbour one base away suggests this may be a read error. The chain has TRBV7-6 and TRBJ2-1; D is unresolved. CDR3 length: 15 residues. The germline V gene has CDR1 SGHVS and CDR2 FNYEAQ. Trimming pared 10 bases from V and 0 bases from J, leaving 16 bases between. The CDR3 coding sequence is TGTGCCACACGTGACGAACCGAGCTCCTACAATGAGCAGTTCTTC. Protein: CATRDEPSSYNEQFF.

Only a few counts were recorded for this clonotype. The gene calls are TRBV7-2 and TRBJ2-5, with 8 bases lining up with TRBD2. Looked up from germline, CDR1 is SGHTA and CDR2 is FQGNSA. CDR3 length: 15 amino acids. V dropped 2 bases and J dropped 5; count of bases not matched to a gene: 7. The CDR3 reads CASSLYAGGEETQYF. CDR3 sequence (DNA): TGTGCCAGCAGCTTATATGCGGGGGGTGAGGAGACCCAGTACTTC.

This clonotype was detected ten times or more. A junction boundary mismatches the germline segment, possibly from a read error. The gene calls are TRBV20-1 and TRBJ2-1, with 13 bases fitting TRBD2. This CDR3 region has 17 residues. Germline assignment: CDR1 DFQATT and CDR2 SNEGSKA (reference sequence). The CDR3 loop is CSGRGLAGVDGYNEQFF. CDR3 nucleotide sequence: TGCAGTGGTAGAGGACTAGCGGGAGTAGATGGGTACAATGAGCAGTTCTTC.

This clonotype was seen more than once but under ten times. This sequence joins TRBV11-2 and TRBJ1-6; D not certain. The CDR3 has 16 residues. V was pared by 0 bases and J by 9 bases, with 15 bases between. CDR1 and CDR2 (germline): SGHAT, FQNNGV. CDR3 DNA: TGTGCCAGCAGCTTAGAGTTCGTGGTTGGAGGTTCACCCCTCCACTTT. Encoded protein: CASSLEFVVGGSPLHF.

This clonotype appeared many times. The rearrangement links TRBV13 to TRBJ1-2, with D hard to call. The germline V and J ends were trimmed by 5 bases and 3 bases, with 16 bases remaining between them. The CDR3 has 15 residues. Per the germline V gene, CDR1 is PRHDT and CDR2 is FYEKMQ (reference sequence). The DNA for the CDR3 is TGTGCCAGCAGCCCTATCGGGGAGGGTGACTATGGCTACACCTTC. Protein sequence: CASSPIGEGDYGYTF. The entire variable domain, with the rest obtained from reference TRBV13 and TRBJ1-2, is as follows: AAGVIQSPRHLIKEKRETATLKCYPIPRHDTVYWYQQGPGQDPQFLISFYEKMQSDKGSIPDRFSAQQFSDYHSELNMSSLELGDSALYFCASSPIGEGDYGYTFGSGTRLTVV.